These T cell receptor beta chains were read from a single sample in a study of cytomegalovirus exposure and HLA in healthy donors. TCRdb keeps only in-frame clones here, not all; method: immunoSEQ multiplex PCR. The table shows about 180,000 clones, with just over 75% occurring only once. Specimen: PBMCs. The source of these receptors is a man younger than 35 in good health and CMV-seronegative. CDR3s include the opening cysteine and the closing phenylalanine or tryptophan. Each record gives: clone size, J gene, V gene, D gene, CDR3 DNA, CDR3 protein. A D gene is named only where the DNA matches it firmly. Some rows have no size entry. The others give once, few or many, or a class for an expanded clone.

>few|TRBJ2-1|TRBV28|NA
TGTGCCTCCACTAGTCTATACAATGAGCAGTTCTTC
CASTSLYNEQFF
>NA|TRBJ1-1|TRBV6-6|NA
TGTGCCAGCAGTCGCGGGGGGGGAGGAACTGAAGCTTTCTTT
CASSRGGGGTEAFF
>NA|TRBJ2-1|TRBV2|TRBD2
TGTGCCAGCACCCTAGCGGGAGTATCAAATGAGCAGTTCTTC
CASTLAGVSNEQFF
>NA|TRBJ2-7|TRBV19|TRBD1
TGTGCCAGTACCGGGGACAGGGGGTCACAGTACTTC
CASTGDRGSQYF
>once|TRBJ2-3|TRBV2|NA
TGTGCCCGAAGCTCGAGCGCCGGCACAGATACGCAGTATTTT
CARSSSAGTDTQYF
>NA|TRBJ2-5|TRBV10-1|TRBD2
TGCGCCAGCAGTGATGCGGGGGTGGGCCTACAAGAGACCCAGTACTTC
CASSDAGVGLQETQYF
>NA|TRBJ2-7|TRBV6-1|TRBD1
TGTGCCAGCAGTGAAATCTTAGCAGGGGGCCCATACGAGCAGTACTTC
CASSEILAGGPYEQYF
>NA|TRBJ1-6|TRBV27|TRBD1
TGTGCCAGCAGTCGGGCGAAGGGACAGGGGATAGTTGGTAATTCACCCCTCCACTTT
CASSRAKGQGIVGNSPLHF
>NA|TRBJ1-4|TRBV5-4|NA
TGTGCCAGCAGCTTTCAGGGTTCGGCTAATGAAAAACTGTTTTTT
CASSFQGSANEKLFF
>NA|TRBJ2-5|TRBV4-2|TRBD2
TGTGCCAGCAGCCAAGGCTCTGCTAGCGGGAAAGAGACCCAGCACTTC
CASSQGSASGKETQHF
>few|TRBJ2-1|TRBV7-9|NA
TGTGCCAGCAGCTTAAAGGTGGGCGAATACAATGAGCAGTTCTTC
CASSLKVGEYNEQFF
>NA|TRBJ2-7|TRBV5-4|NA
TGTGCCAGCAGCTTGGGACAATCAGGCTCCTACGAGCAGTACTTC
CASSLGQSGSYEQYF
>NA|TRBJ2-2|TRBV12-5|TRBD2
TGTGCTAGTGGTTTGGTCAGGAGCGGGGGTACCACCGGGGAGCTGTTTTTT
CASGLVRSGGTTGELFF
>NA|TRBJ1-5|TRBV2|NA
TGTGCCAGCAGCGACGGACAGAGCAATCAGCCCCAGCATTTT
CASSDGQSNQPQHF
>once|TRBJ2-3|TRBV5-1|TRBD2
TGCGCCAGCAGCCCCCGACTAGCAGCAGATACGCAGTATTTT
CASSPRLAADTQYF
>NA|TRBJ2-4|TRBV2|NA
TGTGCCAGCAGTGGGGGCCGGGGAGGCTCCCTTCCCCTGGTCAAAGACATTCAGTACTTC
CASSGGRGGSLPLVKDIQYF
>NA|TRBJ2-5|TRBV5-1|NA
TGCGCCAGCAGCTTGCAGGGGAACCAAGAGACCCAGTACTTC
CASSLQGNQETQYF
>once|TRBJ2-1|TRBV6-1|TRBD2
TGTGCCAGCAGCTGGACTAGCGGGAGTTATGAGCAGTTCTTC
CASSWTSGSYEQFF
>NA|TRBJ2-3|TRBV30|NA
TGTGCCTGGAGTGTCTTGAGCACAGATACGCAGTATTTT
CAWSVLSTDTQYF
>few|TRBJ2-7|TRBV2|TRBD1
TGTGCCAGCACCCAAGGGAGACAGGGTTACGAGCAGTACTTC
CASTQGRQGYEQYF
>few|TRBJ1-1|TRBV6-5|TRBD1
TGTGCCAGTGGGACAGCGTGGGAAGCTTTCTTT
CASGTAWEAFF
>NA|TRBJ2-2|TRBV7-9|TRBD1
TGTGCCAGCAGCTTTGTGACAGGGTATCCCGGGGAGCTGTTTTTT
CASSFVTGYPGELFF
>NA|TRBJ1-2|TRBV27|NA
TGTGCCAGCAGTTTAGGTGAGGGCTATGGCTACACCTTC
CASSLGEGYGYTF
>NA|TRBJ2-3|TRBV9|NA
TGTGCCAGCAGCGTAGCGGGTCTAATCACAGGGTTGGACACAGATACGCAGTATTTT
CASSVAGLITGLDTDTQYF
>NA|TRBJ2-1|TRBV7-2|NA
TGTGCCAGCAGCACGGGACGGGGGAATGAGCAGTTCTTC
CASSTGRGNEQFF
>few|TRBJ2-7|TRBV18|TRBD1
TGTGCCAGCTCACCACGGGCAGGGGGTTCCTACGAGCAGTACTTC
CASSPRAGGSYEQYF
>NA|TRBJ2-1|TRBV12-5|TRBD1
TGTGCTAGTGGTTTTACAGGGGGCGCGAGGGATGAGCAGTTCTTC
CASGFTGGARDEQFF
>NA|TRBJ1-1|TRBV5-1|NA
TGCGCCAGCAGCTTGGGCGGGGCGTCTAACACTGAAGCTTTCTTT
CASSLGGASNTEAFF
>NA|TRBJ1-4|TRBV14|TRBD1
TGTGCCAGCAGCCTCAGGACAGGGAGAGAAAAACTGTTTTTT
CASSLRTGREKLFF
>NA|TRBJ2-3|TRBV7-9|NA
TGTGCCAGCATTCACGGGGGGCGGAGCACAGATACGCAGTATTTT
CASIHGGRSTDTQYF
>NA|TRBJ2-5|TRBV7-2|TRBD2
TGTGCCAGCAGCTTAGCAGCGGGGGAGACCCAGTACTTC
CASSLAAGETQYF
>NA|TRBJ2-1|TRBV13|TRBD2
TGTGCCAGCAGTCCCCCGGGACTAGCGGGCCTCAATGAGCAGTTCTTC
CASSPPGLAGLNEQFF
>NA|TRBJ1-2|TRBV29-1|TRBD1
TGCAGCGTTGGGGGCCCCCGGGACAGTCTCTATGGCTACACCTTC
CSVGGPRDSLYGYTF
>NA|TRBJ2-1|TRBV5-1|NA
TGCGCCAGCAGCTCTCAGGGCCTAGAGCAGTTCTTC
CASSSQGLEQFF
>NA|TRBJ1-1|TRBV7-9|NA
TGTGCCAGCAGCGACCGGGGGGCTTTGAACACTGAAGCTTTCTTT
CASSDRGALNTEAFF
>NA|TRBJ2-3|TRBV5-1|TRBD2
TGCGCCAGCAGAGAGGGACTAGCGGGGAGCACAGATACGCAGTATTTT
CASREGLAGSTDTQYF
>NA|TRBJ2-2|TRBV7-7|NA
TGTGCTAGCAGCTCTACTACCGGGGAGCTGTTTTTT
CASSSTTGELFF
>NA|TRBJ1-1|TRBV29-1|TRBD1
TGCAGCGGCCCTAGGACAGGGTCCAGCTCCCATCTCCGCTCCCTAAGCAAGAACACTGAAGCTTTCTTT
CSGPRTGSSSHLRSLSKNTEAFF
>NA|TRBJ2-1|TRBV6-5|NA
TGTGCCAGCAGTCCGAAGGTTGGGGGCTTCGATGAGCAGTTCTTC
CASSPKVGGFDEQFF
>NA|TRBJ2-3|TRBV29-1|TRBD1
TGCAGCGCCTACAGGGGCAAAACAGATACGCAGTATTTT
CSAYRGKTDTQYF